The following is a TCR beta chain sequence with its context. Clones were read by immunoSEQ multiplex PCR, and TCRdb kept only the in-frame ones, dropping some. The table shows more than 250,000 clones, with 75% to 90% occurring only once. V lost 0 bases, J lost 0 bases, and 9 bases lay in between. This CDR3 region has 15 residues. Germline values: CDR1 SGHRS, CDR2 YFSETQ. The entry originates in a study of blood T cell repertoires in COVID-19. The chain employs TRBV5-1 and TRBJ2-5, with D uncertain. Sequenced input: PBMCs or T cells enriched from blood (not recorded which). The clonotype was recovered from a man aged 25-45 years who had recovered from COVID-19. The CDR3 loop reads CASSLDTRYQETQYF. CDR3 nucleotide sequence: TGCGCCAGCAGCTTGGATACCCGGTACCAAGAGACCCAGTACTTC.